The clone carrying this T cell receptor beta chain was recorded once. Its antigen remains unidentified. The PCR had 60 Vbeta and 13 Jbeta primers. The assay was immunoSEQ multiplex PCR, and TCRdb's table has in-frame clones only and misses some. In the table there are about 120,000 clones, 77% of which are singletons. The data were taken from a study of cytomegalovirus exposure and HLA in healthy donors. Study overall: Genetic ancestry analysis placed more than 80% of the 300 to 500 donors that were genotyped in the Caucasian-associated cluster.

Study outcomes and limitations: A later look showed TCR association rates differing by HLA locus, highest for DRB1 and lowest for HLA-C.

The material sequenced was PBMCs. This receptor was taken from a man between 18 and 35 years old in good health and CMV-seropositive.

DNA of the CDR3: TGTGCCAGCAGCTTAGATGGAGCGGGAGGGCAAGAGACCCAGTACTTC. It yields the protein CASSLDGAGGQETQYF. V is TRBV7-2 and J is TRBJ2-5; 10 positions agree with TRBD2. The CDR3 extends over 16 amino acids. Germline V gives CDR1 SGHTA, CDR2 FQGNSA. V dropped 1 base and J dropped 2; count of bases not matched to a gene: 4.